A single T cell receptor (beta chain) is shown here with its context. This record comes from a study of blood T cell repertoires in COVID-19. Looking at the study overall: T cells, B-cell-depleted T cells, or PBMCs supplied cDNA or gDNA.

In the authors' workflow: Reference gene primers were amplified, and this amplification served to estimate nucleated cell counts. The table came from immunoSEQ multiplex PCR; TCRdb's copy has only in-frame clones and leaves some out. For V, J and clone size, that table is used; D and trimming come from the DNA. Of under 350,000 clones listed, roughly 85% are singletons. Looked up from germline, CDR1 is SGHRS and CDR2 is YFSETQ. Trimming shortened V by 2 bases and J by 1 base, and 12 bases separated the two germline ends. The CDR3 has 16 amino acids. The sequence was collected from a human donor in a cohort sampled during active COVID-19. The chain employs TRBV5-1 and TRBJ1-4; D unresolved. Sequenced material: peripheral blood. The CDR3 nucleotides are TGCGCCAGCAGCTTCGGAGGCCAGTTAACTAATGAAAAACTGTTTTTT. It is translated as CASSFGGQLTNEKLFF.